This entry features one T cell receptor (beta chain) sequence. These data originate in a study of PD-1 blockade in classical Hodgkin lymphoma. Method: immunoSEQ multiplex PCR; TCRdb's copy keeps in-frame clones and lacks some. The repertoire holds tens of thousands of clones, with almost 85% as singletons. Looked up from germline, CDR1 is GTSNPN and CDR2 is SVGIG (reference sequence). With 4 bases removed from V and 7 bases from J, the gap between germline ends came to 13 bases. The CDR3 has 13 residues. Time point described: cycle 4 day 1 (C4D1), after less than 7 weeks of nivolumab. Patients all relapsed after autologous stem cell transplantation, and there was variation in brentuximab vedotin exposure.

The sample in question was peripheral blood mononuclear cells (PBMCs), obtained before the fourth cycle of nivolumab. The receptor was derived from a human donor with classical Hodgkin lymphoma. The chain has TRBV30 and TRBJ2-2; a weak D match, TRBD2 (5 bases). CDR3 sequence reads: CAWTGSRGGELFF. The DNA of the CDR3 is TGTGCCTGGACGGGCAGCCGGGGCGGGGAGCTGTTTTTT.